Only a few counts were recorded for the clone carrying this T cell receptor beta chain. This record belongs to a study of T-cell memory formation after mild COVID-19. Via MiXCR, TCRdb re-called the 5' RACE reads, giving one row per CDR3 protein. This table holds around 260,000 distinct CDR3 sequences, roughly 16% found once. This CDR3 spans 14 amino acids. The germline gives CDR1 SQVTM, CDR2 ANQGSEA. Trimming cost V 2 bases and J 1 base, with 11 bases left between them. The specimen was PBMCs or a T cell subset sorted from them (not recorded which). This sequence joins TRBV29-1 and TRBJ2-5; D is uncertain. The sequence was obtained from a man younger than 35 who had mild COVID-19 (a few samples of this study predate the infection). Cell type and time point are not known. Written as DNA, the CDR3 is TGCAGCGTTGAACGGGCGACGAGCCAAGAGACCCAGTACTTC. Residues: CSVERATSQETQYF. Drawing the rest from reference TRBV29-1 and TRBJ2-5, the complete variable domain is SAVISQKPSRDICQRGTSLTIQCQVDSQVTMMFWYRQQPGQSLTLIATANQGSEATYESGFVIDKFPISRPNLTFSTLTVSNMSPEDSSIYLCSVERATSQETQYFGPGTRLLVL.